These 22 T cell receptor beta chains originate from one sample sequenced in a study of blood T cell repertoires in COVID-19. Sequenced by immunoSEQ multiplex PCR; TCRdb stores in-frame clones only, minus some. The data hold about 35,000 clones, with approximately 80% observed a single time. Sequences were obtained from peripheral blood. Receptors were obtained from an older woman with acute or convalescent COVID-19.

CDR3 residues: CASSEGWGGNTEAFF. The CDR3 DNA follows: TGTGCCAGCAGTGAGGGTTGGGGGGGGAACACTGAAGCTTTCTTT. This chain connects TRBV6-1 to TRBJ1-1, with a possible D match to TRBD1 (5 bases). Per the germline V gene, CDR1 is MNHNS and CDR2 is SASEGT. The CDR3 covers 15 residues. Trimming left V 3 bases short and J 1 base short, with 12 bases between.

J is TRBJ2-7 and V is TRBV2; D not certain. Trimming took off 7 bases at V and 2 bases at J, with 9 bases between the two ends. This CDR3 spans 12 amino acids. Per germline, CDR1 SNHLY and CDR2 FYNNEI. The CDR3: CASMAGTYEQYF. CDR3 DNA sequence: TGTGCCAGCATGGCAGGAACCTACGAGCAGTACTTC. Full variable domain (rest looked up from reference TRBV2 and TRBJ2-7): EPEVTQTPSHQVTQMGQEVILRCVPISNHLYFYWYRQILGQKVEFLVSFYNNEISEKSEIFDDQFSVERPDGSNFTLKIRSTKLEDSAMYFCASMAGTYEQYFGPGTRLTVT.

The chain combines TRBV6-5 with TRBJ1-2; D possibly corresponds to TRBD1 (5 bases). V was shortened by 6 bases and J by 9 bases, with 14 bases between the two germline ends. Germline V CDR1 and CDR2: MNHEY, SVGAGI. This CDR3 has 12 residues. Here the CDR3 DNA reads TGTGCCAGCAGGGACCAGGGTTGGAGCTACACCTTC. It translates to CASRDQGWSYTF.

The chain recombines TRBV7-9 with TRBJ2-5; 8 positions agree with TRBD2. J was trimmed by 2 bases and V by 5 bases; bases with no gene match: 7. The CDR3 is 15 residues long. The germline V gene encodes CDR1 SEHNR and CDR2 FQNEAQ (reference sequence). The CDR3 region has the DNA TGTGCCAGCAGCGTACTAAAGCGGGGGCAAGAGACCCAGTACTTC. It specifies CASSVLKRGQETQYF.

This clone occurred a few times. The rearrangement joins TRBV7-9 to TRBJ1-5; 8 nucleotides match TRBD1. Germline V gives CDR1 SEHNR, CDR2 FQNEAQ (reference sequence). V gave up 6 bases and J gave up 11 bases; unmatched junction bases: 15. The CDR3 is 15 amino acids. For the CDR3, the DNA is TGTGCCAGCAGACCCGGGACAGGCGACTTCGGGGCCCAGCATTTT. The encoded protein is CASRPGTGDFGAQHF.

This chain connects TRBV25-1 to TRBJ2-7; maybe TRBD1 (6 bases). The ends were cut back, 3 bases at V and 2 bases at J, with 14 bases in the middle. CDR3 length: 15 amino acids. Germline CDR1 MGHDK, CDR2 SYGVNS. The CDR3 here is CASSDPSDRTYEQYF. CDR3 DNA sequence: TGTGCCAGCAGTGATCCGTCCGACAGGACCTACGAGCAGTACTTC.

The rearrangement uses TRBV6-6 and TRBJ1-2; 8 positions agree with TRBD1. The CDR3 covers 14 residues. From germline, CDR1 is MNHNY and CDR2 SVGAGI (reference sequence). V lost 7 bases to trimming and J lost 3 bases; unmatched junction nucleotides: 7. The CDR3 sequence: CASITGGGDYGYTF. CDR3 bases: TGTGCCAGCATTACAGGGGGTGGGGACTATGGCTACACCTTC.

This rearrangement joins TRBV10-2 to TRBJ1-2; the match to TRBD1 covers 9 bases. Germline CDR1 WSHSY, CDR2 SAAADI. CDR3 length: 17 residues. The ends lost 0 bases at V and 4 bases at J; junction bases unmatched: 9. CDR3 sequence: CASSESTWTGDPYGYTF. CDR3 DNA: TGCGCCAGCAGTGAGTCGACATGGACAGGGGACCCCTATGGCTACACCTTC.

This clone appeared a few times. The genes are TRBV3-1 (or the pseudogene TRBV3-2) and TRBJ2-5; tentatively, D is TRBD1 (6 bases). The V end was cut by 0 bases, the J end by 2 bases, with 16 bases between. The CDR3 is 17 residues long. In germline, CDR1 is LGHDT, CDR2 YNNKEL (reference sequence). The CDR3 bases are TGTGCCAGCAGCCAAGATGGGGGACACCGGCTTCAAGAGACCCAGTACTTC. Translated: CASSQDGGHRLQETQYF.

This chain uses TRBV29-1 with TRBJ2-2; no definite D call. CDR1 and CDR2 (germline): SQVTM, ANQGSEA. The V end lost 0 bases, the J end lost 0 bases, and 20 bases lay between the germline ends. There are 19 residues in the CDR3. The CDR3 DNA reads as TGCAGCGTTGAAGAAGCGCCTGTATTCGGTCGCCCGAACACCGGGGAGCTGTTTTTT. The encoded protein is CSVEEAPVFGRPNTGELFF.

The V and J genes are TRBV7-7 and TRBJ2-5; 7 bases are shared with TRBD2. The CDR3 is 14 amino acids. CDR1 is SSHAT, CDR2 FNYEAQ, per germline (reference sequence). The junction had 10 bases not matched to a gene; V was cut back by 5 bases and J by 7 bases. This CDR3 is CASSAQRGGGTQYF. The CDR3 coding sequence is TGTGCCAGCAGCGCCCAGCGGGGAGGCGGGACCCAGTACTTC.

This chain connects TRBV7-9 to TRBJ1-1, with TRBD1 matching over 8 bases. The J segment lost 4 bases and the V segment lost 5 bases, leaving 6 bases of the junction unmatched. The CDR3 length is 14 residues. Per germline, CDR1 SEHNR and CDR2 FQNEAQ (reference sequence). This chain's CDR3 is CASSVDRVLTEAFF. The CDR3 bases are TGTGCCAGCAGCGTGGACAGGGTACTCACTGAAGCTTTCTTT.

The chain carries TRBV5-1 and TRBJ1-2, with 10 bases lining up with TRBD1. Per the germline V gene, CDR1 is SGHRS and CDR2 is YFSETQ. J was trimmed by 8 bases and V by 3 bases; bases with no gene match: 7. This CDR3 has 14 amino acids. In DNA form, the CDR3 reads TGCGCCAGCAGCTGGGGACAGGGGCCTTTAGGCTACACCTTC. It encodes CASSWGQGPLGYTF. The whole variable domain, filled in from reference TRBV5-1 and TRBJ1-2, reads KAGVTQTPRYLIKTRGQQVTLSCSPISGHRSVSWYQQTPGQGLQFLFEYFSETQRNKGNFPGRFSGRQFSNSRSEMNVSTLELGDSALYLCASSWGQGPLGYTFGSGTRLTVV.

The chain uses TRBV15 and TRBJ1-1; a possible D gene is TRBD1 (5 bases). Trimming removed 3 bases at V and 0 bases at J, with 14 bases between. The germline gives CDR1 LNHNV, CDR2 YYDKDF (reference sequence). This CDR3 has 16 amino acids. CDR3 region: CATSRERQIMNTEAFF. The CDR3 DNA reads TGTGCCACCAGCAGGGAAAGACAGATTATGAACACTGAAGCTTTCTTT.

The CDR3 DNA follows: TGTGCCAGCAGCTTGGCCCGTGGGGCGGATGTCTACGAGCAGTACTTC. Translating gives CASSLARGADVYEQYF. The V gene is TRBV5-5, the J gene TRBJ2-7; TRBD1 is a possible D gene (5 bases). The CDR3 consists of 16 residues. The V gene's germline CDR1 is SGHKS and CDR2 YYEKEE (reference sequence). With 0 bases removed from V and 3 bases from J, the gap between germline ends came to 16 bases.

The J gene is TRBJ2-3, the V gene TRBV7-9; D ambiguous. Germline values: CDR1 SEHNR, CDR2 FQNEAQ (reference sequence). This CDR3 is 13 amino acids long. The V end lost 6 bases, the J end lost 4 bases, and 11 bases lay between the germline ends. The CDR3: CASSPRTADTQYF. CDR3 bases: TGTGCCAGCAGTCCCCGCACTGCAGATACGCAGTATTTT. Filled out from reference TRBV7-9 and TRBJ2-3, the complete variable domain reads DTGVSQNPRHKITKRGQNVTFRCDPISEHNRLYWYRQTLGQGPEFLTYFQNEAQLEKSRLLSDRFSAERPKGSFSTLEIQRTEQGDSAMYLCASSPRTADTQYFGPGTRLTVL.

CDR3 bases: TGTGCCAGCAGTCTTTCCGGGGGGACCGGGGAGCTGTTTTTT. Encoded protein: CASSLSGGTGELFF. The chain is built from TRBV28 and TRBJ2-2; 7 bases match TRBD2. This CDR3 region has 14 residues. In germline, CDR1 is MDHEN, CDR2 SYDVKM. The V gene end was trimmed by 5 bases and the J gene end by 5 bases; junction bases not matched to a gene: 5.

This clone is a singleton in its sample. One end of the junction is discordant with germline, which a read error may explain. The rearrangement joins TRBV7-7 to TRBJ2-7; 7 bases align to TRBD2. The CDR3 is 16 amino acids. Germline-derived CDR1 and CDR2 are SSHAT and FNYEAQ (reference sequence). The CDR3 DNA sequence: TGTGCTAGCAGCTTAGCTTGGCGGGAGCTAGCCTACGAGCAGTACTTC. This codes for CASSLAWRELAYEQYF.

This chain joins TRBV7-9 and TRBJ1-2, with a tentative D call TRBD1 (6 bases). The CDR3 runs 14 residues. V shed 1 base and J shed 6 bases, with 12 bases lying between them. Germline CDR1 reads SEHNR; CDR2 reads FQNEAQ (reference sequence). CDR3 DNA: TGTGCCAGCAGCTTAGAGATGGCAGGGGATGGCTACACCTTC. Translating it yields CASSLEMAGDGYTF.

The chain has TRBV5-5 and TRBJ2-5, with D unclear. Germline-derived CDR1 and CDR2 are SGHKS and YYEKEE (reference sequence). With 4 bases removed from V and 1 base from J, the gap between germline ends came to 20 bases. This CDR3 has 17 amino acids. The DNA of the CDR3 is TGTGCCAGCAGCAGGTGGGCAGCCGCTGCCCTCCAAGAGACCCAGTACTTC. Protein: CASSRWAAAALQETQYF.

The chain couples TRBV5-6 to TRBJ2-7; 7 bases align to TRBD1. V lost 4 bases and J lost 4; bases outside the gene matches: 5. The CDR3 runs 13 residues. Germline V gene lookup returns CDR1 SGHDT and CDR2 YYEEEE. The CDR3 region is CASSPDRSYEQYF. The CDR3 DNA reads TGTGCCAGCAGCCCGGACAGGAGTTACGAGCAGTACTTC.

This chain connects TRBV28 to TRBJ1-4; D is unclear. The CDR3 spans 16 residues. Germline CDR1 MDHEN, CDR2 SYDVKM. The V and J ends lost 3 bases and 8 bases respectively, with 19 bases between them. The CDR3: CASSLAGVGNMEKLFF. The DNA of the CDR3 is TGTGCCAGCAGTTTGGCCGGGGTCGGGAATATGGAAAAACTGTTTTTT. The whole variable domain, filled in from reference TRBV28 and TRBJ1-4, reads DVKVTQSSRYLVKRTGEKVFLECVQDMDHENMFWYRQDPGLGLRLIYFSYDVKMKEKGDIPEGYSVSREKKERFSLILESASTNQTSMYLCASSLAGVGNMEKLFFGSGTQLSVL.